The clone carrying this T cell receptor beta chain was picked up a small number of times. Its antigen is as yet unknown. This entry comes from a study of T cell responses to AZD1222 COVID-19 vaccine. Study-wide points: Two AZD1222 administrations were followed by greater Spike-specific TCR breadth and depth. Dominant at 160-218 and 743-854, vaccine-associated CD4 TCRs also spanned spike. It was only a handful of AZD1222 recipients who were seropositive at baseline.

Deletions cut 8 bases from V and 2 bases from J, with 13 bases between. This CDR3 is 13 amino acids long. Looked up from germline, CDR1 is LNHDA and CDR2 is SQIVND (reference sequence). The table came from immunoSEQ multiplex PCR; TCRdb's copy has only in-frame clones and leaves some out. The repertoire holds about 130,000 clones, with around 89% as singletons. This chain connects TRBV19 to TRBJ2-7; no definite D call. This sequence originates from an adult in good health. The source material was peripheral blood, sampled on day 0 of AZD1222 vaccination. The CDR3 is CASSGPPTYEQYF. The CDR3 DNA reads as TGTGCCAGTTCAGGACCGCCAACCTACGAGCAGTACTTC.